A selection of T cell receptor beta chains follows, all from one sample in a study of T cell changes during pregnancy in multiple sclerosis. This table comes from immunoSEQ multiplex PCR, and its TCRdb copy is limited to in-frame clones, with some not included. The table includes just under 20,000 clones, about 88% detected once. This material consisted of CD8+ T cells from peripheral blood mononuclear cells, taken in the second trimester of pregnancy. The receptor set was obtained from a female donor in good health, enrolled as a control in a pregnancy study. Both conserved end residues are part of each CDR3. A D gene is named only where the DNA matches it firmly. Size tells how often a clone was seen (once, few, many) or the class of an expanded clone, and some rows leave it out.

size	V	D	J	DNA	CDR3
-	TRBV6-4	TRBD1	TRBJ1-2	TGTGCCAGCAGTGACCGTCTGTCAGGGGGGTATGGCTACACCTTC	CASSDRLSGGYGYTF
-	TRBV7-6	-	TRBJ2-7	TGTGCCAGCAGCTTAGTTGGGCAGAGTGCCTACGAGCAGTACTTC	CASSLVGQSAYEQYF
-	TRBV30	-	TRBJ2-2	TGTGCCTGGAGACAGGGAGGGGAGGACACCGGGGAGCTGTTTTTT	CAWRQGGEDTGELFF
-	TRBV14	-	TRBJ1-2	TGTGCCAGCAGCCAAGATAGGACGGGGGTAGTCTATGGCTACACCTTC	CASSQDRTGVVYGYTF
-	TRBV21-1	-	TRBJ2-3	TGTGCCAGCATCGCGGGGAAGGCCCGCACAGATACGCAGTATTTT	CASIAGKARTDTQYF
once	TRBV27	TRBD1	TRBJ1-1	TGTGCCAGCAGTTTCCTCGACAGGGGGCGCGGAACTGAAGCTTTCTTT	CASSFLDRGRGTEAFF
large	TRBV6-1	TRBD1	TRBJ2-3	TGTGCCAGCCCGGGACAGGGTGAGACAGATACGCAGTATTTT	CASPGQGETDTQYF
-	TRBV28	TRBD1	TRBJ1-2	TGTGCCAGCAGACTCGCTCAGGGGGCTTCGTACTATGGCTACACCTTC	CASRLAQGASYYGYTF
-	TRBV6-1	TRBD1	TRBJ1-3	TGTGCCAGCGGACAGGGTATCGGAAACACCATATATTTT	CASGQGIGNTIYF
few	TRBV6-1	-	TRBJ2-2	TGTGCCAGCAGTGAACGCCGTACAGGGAGTTTAGCCGGGGAGCTGTTTTTT	CASSERRTGSLAGELFF
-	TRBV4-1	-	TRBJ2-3	TGCGCCAGCAGCCAAGGGAGCGGGCCGGACACAGATACGCAGTATTTT	CASSQGSGPDTDTQYF
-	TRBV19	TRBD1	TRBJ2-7	TGTGCCAGTAGCAGGGACAGGGGCTACGAGCAGTACTTC	CASSRDRGYEQYF
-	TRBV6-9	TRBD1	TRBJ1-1	TGTGCCAGCAGTTATCAGGGGGACAGGGACTCGATGAACACTGAAGCTTTCTTT	CASSYQGDRDSMNTEAFF
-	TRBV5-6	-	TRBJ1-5	TGTGCCAGCAGCTCCCTCGGTGGTTTAGAGCCCCAGCATTTT	CASSSLGGLEPQHF
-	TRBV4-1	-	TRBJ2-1	TGCGCCAGCAGCCAAGTCAGCGAAAGCTCCTACAATGAGCAGTTCTTC	CASSQVSESSYNEQFF
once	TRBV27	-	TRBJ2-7	TGTGCCAGCAGTTTATCTTCCCACTACGAGCAGTACTTC	CASSLSSHYEQYF
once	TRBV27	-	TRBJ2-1	TGTGCCAGCAGTTTATCTTCTCAGGGGTCGGGTCCCTACAATGAGCAGTTCTTC	CASSLSSQGSGPYNEQFF
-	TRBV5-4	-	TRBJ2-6	TGTGCCAGCAGCCGACAGAGCTCTGGGGCCAACGTCCTGACTTTC	CASSRQSSGANVLTF
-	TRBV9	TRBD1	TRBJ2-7	TGTGCCAGCAGCCCACCGGGACAGGTCGGAGGAGAGCAGTACTTC	CASSPPGQVGGEQYF
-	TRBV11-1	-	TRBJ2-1	TGTGCCAGCAGCTTTCCAGGGGACCTTTCCTACAATGAGCAGTTCTTC	CASSFPGDLSYNEQFF
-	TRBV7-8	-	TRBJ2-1	TGTGCCAGCAGCCGCCGGGCCTACAATGAGCAGTTCTTC	CASSRRAYNEQFF
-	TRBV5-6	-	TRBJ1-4	TGTGCCAGCAGCTATGAACCCTCAGCAACTAATGAAAAACTGTTTTTT	CASSYEPSATNEKLFF
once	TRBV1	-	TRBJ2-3	TGCACCAGCAGCCGACTAGCGCGGGATACGCAGTATTTT	CTSSRLARDTQYF
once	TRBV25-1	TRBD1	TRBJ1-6	TGTGCCAGCAGGCCGACAGGGAACTCACCCCTCCACTTT	CASRPTGNSPLHF
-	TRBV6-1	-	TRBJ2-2	TGTGCCAGCAGTCTCCGGGCCGGGGACACCGGGGAGCTGTTTTTT	CASSLRAGDTGELFF
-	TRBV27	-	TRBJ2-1	TGTGCCAGCAGGCAGAACAATGAGCAGTTCTTC	CASRQNNEQFF
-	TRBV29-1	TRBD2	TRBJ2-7	TGCAGCGTTAACGGGAGGGCCTCCTACGAGCAGTACTTC	CSVNGRASYEQYF
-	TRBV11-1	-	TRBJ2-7	TGTGCCAGCAGCCCAGGGTACTACGAGCAGTACTTC	CASSPGYYEQYF
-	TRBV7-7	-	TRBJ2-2	TGTGCTAGCAGCTTGACGGGCACCGGGGAGCTGTTTTTT	CASSLTGTGELFF
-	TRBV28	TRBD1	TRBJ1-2	TGTGCCAGCAGCCCGGCCGACAGGGTTAACTATGGCTACACCTTC	CASSPADRVNYGYTF
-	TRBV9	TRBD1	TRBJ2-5	TGTGCCAGCAGCGCCTCGTCGACAGGGGCCTCTTTCCAAGAGACCCAGTACTTC	CASSASSTGASFQETQYF
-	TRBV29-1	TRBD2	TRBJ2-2	TGCAGCGCCTCGGTGAAGCTAGCGGGGCAATTGAACACCGGGGAGCTGTTTTTT	CSASVKLAGQLNTGELFF
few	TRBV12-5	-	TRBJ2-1	TGTGCTAGTGTCCATAGCTCCTACAATGAGCAGTTCTTC	CASVHSSYNEQFF
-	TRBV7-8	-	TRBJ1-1	TGTGCCAGCAGCGCGGACGGGAGCACTGAAGCTTTCTTT	CASSADGSTEAFF
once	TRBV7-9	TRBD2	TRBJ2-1	TGTGCCAGCAGCTTGGGAGGGGTAGATGAGCAGTTCTTC	CASSLGGVDEQFF
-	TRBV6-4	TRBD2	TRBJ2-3	TGTGCCAGCAGTCCAAGCGGGGGGAGCACAGATACGCAGTATTTT	CASSPSGGSTDTQYF
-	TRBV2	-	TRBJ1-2	TGTGCCAGCAGTTTGGACTTCGGCTACACCTTC	CASSLDFGYTF
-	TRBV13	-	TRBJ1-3	TGTGCCAGCAGCTCCGGAGGGTCGAACGGAAACACCATATATTTT	CASSSGGSNGNTIYF
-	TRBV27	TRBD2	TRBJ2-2	TGTGCCAGCAGTTTATACCAGCGGGGGGGCCGTGGGGAGCTGTTTTTT	CASSLYQRGGRGELFF
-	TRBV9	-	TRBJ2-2	TGTGCCAGCAGCGTCGGGTCAGCGCTGACCGGGGAGCTGTTTTTT	CASSVGSALTGELFF
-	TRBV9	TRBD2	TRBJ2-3	TGTGCCAGCAGCGTATTCGGGACTACTGTAACAGATACGCAGTATTTT	CASSVFGTTVTDTQYF
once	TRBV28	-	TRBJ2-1	TGTGCCAGCAGTAGGACAGTCATCCTGAGTCACAATGAGCAGTTCTTC	CASSRTVILSHNEQFF